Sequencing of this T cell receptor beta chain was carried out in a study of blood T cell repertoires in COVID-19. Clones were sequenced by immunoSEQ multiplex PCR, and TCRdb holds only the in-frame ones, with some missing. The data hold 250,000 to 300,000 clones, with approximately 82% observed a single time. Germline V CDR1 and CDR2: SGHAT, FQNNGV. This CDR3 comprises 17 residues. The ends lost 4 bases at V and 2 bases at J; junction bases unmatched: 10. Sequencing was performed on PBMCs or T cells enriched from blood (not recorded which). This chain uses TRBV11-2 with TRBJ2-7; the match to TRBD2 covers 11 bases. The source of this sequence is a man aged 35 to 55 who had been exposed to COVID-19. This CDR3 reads CASSSLAGGIEAYEQYF. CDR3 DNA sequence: TGTGCCAGCAGCTCCTTAGCGGGAGGGATTGAGGCCTACGAGCAGTACTTC. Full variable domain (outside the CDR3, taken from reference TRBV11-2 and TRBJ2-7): EAGVAQSPRYKIIEKRQSVAFWCNPISGHATLYWYQQILGQGPKLLIQFQNNGVVDDSQLPKDRFSAERLKGVDSTLKIQPAKLEDSAVYLCASSSLAGGIEAYEQYFGPGTRLTVT.